This T cell receptor (beta chain) was recovered during a study of Ad26.COV2.S vaccination and SARS-CoV-2 variants. CDR3 length: 14 residues. Germline values: CDR1 SEHNR, CDR2 FQNEAQ (reference sequence). V shed 6 bases, J shed 0 bases, and the junction held 2 bases outside the gene matches. Using immunoSEQ multiplex PCR, the repertoire was profiled, and TCRdb retains in-frame clones only, with some absent. The data contain tens of thousands of clones, under 90% of them singletons. The specimen was peripheral blood, collected after recovery from COVID-19. This sequence joins TRBV7-9 and TRBJ2-7; 10 bases align to TRBD2. The TCR originated in a human donor who had recovered from COVID-19. DNA for the CDR3: TGTGCCAGCAGGCCTAGCGGGGGCTCCTACGAGCAGTACTTC. Translated: CASRPSGGSYEQYF. Supplemented by reference TRBV7-9 and TRBJ2-7, the full variable domain reads DTGVSQNPRHKITKRGQNVTFRCDPISEHNRLYWYRQTLGQGPEFLTYFQNEAQLEKSRLLSDRFSAERPKGSFSTLEIQRTEQGDSAMYLCASRPSGGSYEQYFGPGTRLTVT.